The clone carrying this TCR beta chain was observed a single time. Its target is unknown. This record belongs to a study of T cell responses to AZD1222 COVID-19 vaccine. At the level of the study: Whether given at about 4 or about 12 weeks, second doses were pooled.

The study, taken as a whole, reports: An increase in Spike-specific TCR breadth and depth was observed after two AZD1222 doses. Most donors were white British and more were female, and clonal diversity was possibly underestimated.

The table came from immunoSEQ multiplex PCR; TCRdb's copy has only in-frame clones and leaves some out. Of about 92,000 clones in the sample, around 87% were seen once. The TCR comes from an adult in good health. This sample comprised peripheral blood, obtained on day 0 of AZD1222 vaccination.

CDR3 region: CSADRVAEQYF. The CDR3 nucleotides are TGCAGTGCTGACAGGGTAGCCGAGCAGTACTTC. V is TRBV20-1 and J is TRBJ2-7, with TRBD1 matching 7 bases. J lost 6 bases, V lost 5 bases, and 4 bases had no gene match. This CDR3 is 11 amino acids long. Germline CDR1 DFQATT, CDR2 SNEGSKA (reference sequence).